This entry lists 21 T cell receptor beta chains sequenced from one sample in a study of Ad26.COV2.S vaccination and SARS-CoV-2 variants. TCRdb's table, derived via immunoSEQ multiplex PCR, lists solely in-frame clones and lacks some. The sample carries over 450,000 clones, 80% to 90% recorded once. The treatment is: roughly 19 received Ad26.COV2.S at low or high dose, single or two shots; roughly 5 received placebo; per-sample allocation not given. Samples analyzed were those drawn on day 63 after the first vaccine or placebo injection. Sequenced material: peripheral blood, taken in a trial of Ad26.COV2.S vaccine versus placebo. These TCRs come from a person between 18 and 60 years old who received the Ad26.COV2.S COVID-19 vaccine or a placebo.

This chain links TRBV29-1 with TRBJ2-7, with 11 bases lining up with TRBD1. CDR3 length: 16 amino acids. With V trimmed by 4 bases and J by 2 bases, 10 bases remained unmatched. The germline gives CDR1 SQVTM, CDR2 ANQGSEA. The CDR3, as DNA: TGCAGCGTTGGGGCCCCGGGACAGGGGGACCCCTACGAGCAGTACTTC. Amino acid sequence: CSVGAPGQGDPYEQYF.

V usage is TRBV15 and J usage is TRBJ2-1; the D gene could be TRBD1 or TRBD2 (5 bases each). CDR3 length: 16 residues. Trimming took off 4 bases at V and 0 bases at J, with 13 bases between the two ends. Germline values: CDR1 LNHNV, CDR2 YYDKDF (reference sequence). The CDR3 DNA is TGTGCCACCAGCATCGGGGCTAGCCACTCCTACAATGAGCAGTTCTTC. Translated: CATSIGASHSYNEQFF.

The rearrangement uses TRBV2 and TRBJ1-2, with D maybe TRBD1 (5 bases). Germline CDR1 is SNHLY and CDR2 is FYNNEI. The V and J ends lost 10 bases and 9 bases respectively, with 18 bases between them. The CDR3 loop spans 12 amino acids. The CDR3 DNA sequence: TGTGCCACCACAGGACTCCCTCCACGCTACACCTTC. As protein: CATTGLPPRYTF.

This sequence joins TRBV5-4 and TRBJ2-7, with D possibly matching TRBD2 (6 bases). V was pared by 0 bases and J by 2 bases, with 9 bases between. The CDR3 contains 14 residues. Per the germline V gene, CDR1 is SGHNT and CDR2 is YYREEE (reference sequence). The CDR3 loop reads CASSLVGGAYEQYF. The CDR3 DNA is TGTGCCAGCAGCTTGGTGGGGGGAGCCTACGAGCAGTACTTC. The whole variable domain, filled in from reference TRBV5-4 and TRBJ2-7, reads ETGVTQSPTHLIKTRGQQVTLRCSSQSGHNTVSWYQQALGQGPQFIFQYYREEENGRGNFPPRFSGLQFPNYSSELNVNALELDDSALYLCASSLVGGAYEQYFGPGTRLTVT.

The chain recombines TRBV14 with TRBJ2-7; 9 nucleotides agree with TRBD2. The germline V gene encodes CDR1 SGHDN and CDR2 FVKESK. This CDR3 is 15 amino acids long. With V trimmed by 0 bases and J by 7 bases, 7 bases remained unmatched. The CDR3 coding sequence is TGTGCCAGCAGCCAAGATCTAGCGGGAACCCGAGAGCAGTACTTC. This codes for CASSQDLAGTREQYF.

The V gene is TRBV2, the J gene TRBJ1-6; D is ambiguous. Germline V gives CDR1 SNHLY, CDR2 FYNNEI. Between the trimmed V and J ends, which lost 3 bases and 6 bases, there was a span of 9 bases. There are 14 residues in the CDR3. CDR3 in amino acids: CASSDRTGNSPLHF. The CDR3, as DNA: TGTGCCAGCAGTGACCGGACGGGTAATTCACCCCTCCACTTT.

This clone showed up just once. The junction shows a germline mismatch at one end, possibly a read error. The gene calls are TRBV6-2 or TRBV6-3 and TRBJ2-5; D may be TRBD2 (6 bases). Per germline, CDR1 MNHEY and CDR2 SVGEGT. This CDR3 has 15 amino acids. CDR3 nucleotide sequence: TGTGCCAACAGTTACTCGACAATTCGGGGGGAGACCCAGTACTTC. Protein product: CANSYSTIRGETQYF.

The chain is built from TRBV7-3 and TRBJ1-1, with D maybe TRBD1 (5 bases). Germline V CDR1 and CDR2: SGHTA, FQGTGA. V lost 4 bases and J lost 6, with 18 bases in between. The CDR3 sequence is 15 residues long. Here the CDR3 reads CASSSRGVPPAEAFF. CDR3 nucleotide sequence: TGTGCCAGCAGCTCGAGAGGGGTTCCTCCCGCTGAAGCTTTCTTT.

The chain joins TRBV15 to TRBJ1-3; 10 nucleotides agree with TRBD1. The trim removed 3 bases at V and 1 base at J, leaving 3 bases unmatched. This CDR3 is 16 amino acids long. Per the germline V gene, CDR1 is LNHNV and CDR2 is YYDKDF (reference sequence). CDR3 nucleotides: TGTGCCACCAGCAGGCGGGACAGGGGATCTGGAAACACCATATATTTT. Translating gives CATSRRDRGSGNTIYF. The whole variable domain, remainder taken from reference TRBV15 and TRBJ1-3, is DAMVIQNPRYQVTQFGKPVTLSCSQTLNHNVMYWYQQKSSQAPKLLFHYYDKDFNNEADTPDNFQSRRPNTSFCFLDIRSPGLGDTAMYLCATSRRDRGSGNTIYFGEGSWLTVV.

The rearrangement links TRBV11-3 to TRBJ2-2, with 7 positions matching TRBD1. Germline trimming cut 1 base from V and 5 bases from J; bases unmatched to any gene: 7. Per the germline V gene, CDR1 is SGHNT and CDR2 is YENEEA. This CDR3 spans 16 amino acids. CDR3: CASSLGRGSSTGELFF. The DNA for the CDR3 is TGTGCCAGCAGCTTAGGCAGGGGGTCATCAACCGGGGAGCTGTTTTTT.

The chain couples TRBV27 to TRBJ2-1; D may be TRBD1 (7 bases). The CDR3 consists of 14 residues. Trimming left V 6 bases short and J 1 base short, with 10 bases between. Germline loops: CDR1 MNHEY, CDR2 SMNVEV (reference sequence). The CDR3 sequence is CASSQGGSYNEQFF. The CDR3 nucleotides read TGTGCCAGCAGCCAGGGGGGTTCCTACAATGAGCAGTTCTTC.

The chain links TRBV5-1 to TRBJ1-1; weak D call: TRBD1 (6 bases). CDR1 is SGHRS, CDR2 YFSETQ, per germline. With 2 bases removed from V and 1 base from J, the gap between germline ends came to 12 bases. The CDR3 runs 15 residues. The CDR3 DNA is TGCGCCAGCAGCTTCAGGGGATCTAGGAACACTGAAGCTTTCTTT. Amino acids: CASSFRGSRNTEAFF. Supplemented by reference TRBV5-1 and TRBJ1-1, the full variable domain reads KAGVTQTPRYLIKTRGQQVTLSCSPISGHRSVSWYQQTPGQGLQFLFEYFSETQRNKGNFPGRFSGRQFSNSRSEMNVSTLELGDSALYLCASSFRGSRNTEAFFGQGTRLTVV.

The chain has TRBV3-1 (or the pseudogene TRBV3-2) and TRBJ1-2; D is unresolved. V was cut by 5 bases and J by 13 bases, with 35 bases left in between. Germline V gives CDR1 LGHDT, CDR2 YNNKEL (reference sequence). The CDR3 runs 18 residues. DNA for the CDR3: TGTGCCAGCAGCACTCCTAGATCAACACGGGGTCCCAATCCACGTCCCACCTTC. The encoded protein is CASSTPRSTRGPNPRPTF.

The chain carries TRBV18 and TRBJ2-3; D possibly matches TRBD1 or TRBD2 (6 bases each). From germline, CDR1 is KGHSH and CDR2 LQKENI. The ends were cut back, 4 bases at V and 6 bases at J, with 14 bases in the middle. This CDR3 is built from 14 residues. Written as DNA, the CDR3 is TGTGCCAGCTCACAGGACCAGGGGAGGGATACGCAGTATTTT. Protein sequence: CASSQDQGRDTQYF.

V usage is TRBV2 and J usage is TRBJ2-1; no clear D. Germline V CDR1 and CDR2: SNHLY, FYNNEI. CDR3 length equals 15 residues. V lost 5 bases and J lost 7, with 18 bases in between. The DNA for the CDR3 is TGTGCCAGCAGTTTCTTAGAACTTGTAGTAAATGAGCAGTTCTTC. It codes for CASSFLELVVNEQFF.

The gene calls are TRBV15 and TRBJ1-2; D not resolved. Germline CDR1 and CDR2: LNHNV and YYDKDF (reference sequence). The germline V and J ends were trimmed by 5 bases and 8 bases, with 21 bases remaining between them. CDR3 length: 15 residues. The CDR3 region is CATSRLNTREGGYTF. The DNA for the CDR3 is TGTGCCACCAGCCGCTTGAACACGCGCGAGGGAGGCTACACCTTC.

This clone was counted between two and nine times. This CDR3 reads CASSIGQGVNTEAFF. CDR3 DNA: TGTGCCAGCAGCATTGGACAGGGGGTAAACACTGAAGCTTTCTTT. This chain connects TRBV7-2 to TRBJ1-1; TRBD1 aligns across 10 bases. Germline V lookup: CDR1 SGHTA, CDR2 FQGNSA. J was trimmed by 2 bases and V by 5 bases; bases with no gene match: 5. The CDR3 extends over 15 amino acids.

The rearrangement uses TRBV9 and TRBJ2-1, with D unclear. V was trimmed by 3 bases and J by 8 bases, leaving 12 bases between them. The germline V gene has CDR1 SGDLS and CDR2 YYNGEE. This CDR3 is 13 amino acids long. The CDR3 DNA reads TGTGCCAGCAGCGGTTCAGTGACCCATGAGCAGTTCTTC. Its translation: CASSGSVTHEQFF.

The chain employs TRBV18 and TRBJ2-7; D uncertain. CDR1 KGHSH and CDR2 LQKENI come from the germline V gene. The CDR3 length is 13 residues. V lost 4 bases and J lost 3, with 10 bases in between. The CDR3 DNA follows: TGTGCCAGCTCACTCCAGAATTACTACGAGCAGTACTTC. Translation gives CASSLQNYYEQYF.

This chain connects TRBV6-2 or TRBV6-3 to TRBJ2-1; D not resolved. Trimming shortened V by 3 bases and J by 8 bases, and 5 bases separated the two germline ends. The germline V gene encodes CDR1 MNHEY and CDR2 SVGEGT. CDR3 length: 11 amino acids. The CDR3 DNA is TGTGCCAGCAGTTATCATGATGAGCAGTTCTTC. It encodes CASSYHDEQFF.

The rearrangement uses TRBV3-1 (or the pseudogene TRBV3-2) and TRBJ1-2; D is uncertain. The CDR3 spans 13 residues. Per the germline V gene, CDR1 is LGHDT and CDR2 is YNNKEL (reference sequence). The ends were cut back, 3 bases at V and 8 bases at J, with 13 bases in the middle. In DNA, the CDR3 is TGTGCCAGCAGCCAGGGCCGGGGATTCGGCTACACCTTC. Protein sequence: CASSQGRGFGYTF.